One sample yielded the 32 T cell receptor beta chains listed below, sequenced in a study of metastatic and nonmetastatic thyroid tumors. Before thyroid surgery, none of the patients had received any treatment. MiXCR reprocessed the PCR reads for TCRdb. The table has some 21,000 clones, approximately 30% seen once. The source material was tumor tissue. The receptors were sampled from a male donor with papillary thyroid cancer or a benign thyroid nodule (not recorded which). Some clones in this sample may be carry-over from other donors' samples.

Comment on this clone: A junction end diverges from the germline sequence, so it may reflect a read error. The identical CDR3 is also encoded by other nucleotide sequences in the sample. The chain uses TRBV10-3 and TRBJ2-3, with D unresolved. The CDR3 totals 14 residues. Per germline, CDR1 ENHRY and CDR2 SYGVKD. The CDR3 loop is CAIAPTGVIETQYF. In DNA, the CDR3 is TGTGCCATCGCGCCCACGGGCGTCATTGAAACGCAGTACTTT.

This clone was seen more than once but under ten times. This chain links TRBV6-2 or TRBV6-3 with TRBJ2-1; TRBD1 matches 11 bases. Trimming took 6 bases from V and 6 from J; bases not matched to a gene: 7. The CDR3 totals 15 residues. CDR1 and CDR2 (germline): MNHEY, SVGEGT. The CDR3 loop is CASSPLGQGVNEQFF. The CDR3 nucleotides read TGTGCCAGCAGCCCCCTGGGACAGGGGGTCAATGAGCAGTTCTTC.

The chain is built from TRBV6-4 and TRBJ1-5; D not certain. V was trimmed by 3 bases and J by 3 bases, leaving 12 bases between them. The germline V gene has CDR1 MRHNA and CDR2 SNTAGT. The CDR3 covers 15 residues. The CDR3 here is CASSEGSGPNQPQHF. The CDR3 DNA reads TGTGCCAGCAGTGAGGGCAGTGGGCCCAATCAGCCCCAGCATTTT.

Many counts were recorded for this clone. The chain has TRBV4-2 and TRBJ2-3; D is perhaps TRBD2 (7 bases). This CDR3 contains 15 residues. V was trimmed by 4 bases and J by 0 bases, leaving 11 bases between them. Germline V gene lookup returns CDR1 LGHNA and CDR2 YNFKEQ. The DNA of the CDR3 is TGTGCCAGCAGCCTAGGGGGGGGTAGCACAGATACGCAGTATTTT. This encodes CASSLGGGSTDTQYF.

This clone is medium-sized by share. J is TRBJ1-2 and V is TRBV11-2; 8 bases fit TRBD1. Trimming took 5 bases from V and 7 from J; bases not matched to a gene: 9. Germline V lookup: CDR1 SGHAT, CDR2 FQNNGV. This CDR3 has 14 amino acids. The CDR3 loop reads CASSRMTGDGGYTF. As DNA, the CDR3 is TGTGCCAGCAGCCGAATGACAGGGGACGGTGGCTACACCTTC.

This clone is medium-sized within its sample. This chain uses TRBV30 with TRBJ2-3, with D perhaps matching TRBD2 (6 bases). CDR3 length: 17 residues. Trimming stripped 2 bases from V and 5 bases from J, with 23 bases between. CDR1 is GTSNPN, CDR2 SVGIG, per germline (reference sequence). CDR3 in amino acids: CAWSKGWARDGRDTQYF. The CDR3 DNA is TGTGCCTGGAGTAAGGGATGGGCGCGGGACGGAAGAGATACGCAGTATTTT.

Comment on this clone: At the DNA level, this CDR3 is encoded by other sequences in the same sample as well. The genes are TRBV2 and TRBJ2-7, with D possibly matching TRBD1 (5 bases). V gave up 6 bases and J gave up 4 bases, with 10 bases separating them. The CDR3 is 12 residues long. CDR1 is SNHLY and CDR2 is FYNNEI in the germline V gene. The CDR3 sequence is CASSRTKYEQYF. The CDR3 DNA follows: TGTGCCAGCAGCAGGACAAAGTACGAGCAGTACTTC.

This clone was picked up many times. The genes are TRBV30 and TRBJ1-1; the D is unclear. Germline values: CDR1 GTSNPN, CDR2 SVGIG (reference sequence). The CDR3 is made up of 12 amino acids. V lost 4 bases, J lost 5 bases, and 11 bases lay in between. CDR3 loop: CAWTIGGTEAFF. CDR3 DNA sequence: TGTGCCTGGACAATCGGTGGGACTGAAGCTTTCTTT.

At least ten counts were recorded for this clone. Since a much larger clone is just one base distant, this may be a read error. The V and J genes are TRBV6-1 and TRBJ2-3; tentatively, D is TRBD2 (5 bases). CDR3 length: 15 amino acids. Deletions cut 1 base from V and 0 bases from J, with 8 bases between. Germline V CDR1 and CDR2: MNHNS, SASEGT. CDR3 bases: TGTGCCAGCAGTGAAGAACCGGGGAGCACAGATACGCAGTATTTT. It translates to CASSEEPGSTDTQYF.

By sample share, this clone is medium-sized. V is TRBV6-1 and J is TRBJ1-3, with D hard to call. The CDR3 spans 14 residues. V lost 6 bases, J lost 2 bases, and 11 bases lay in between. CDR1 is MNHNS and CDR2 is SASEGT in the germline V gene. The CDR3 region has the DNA TGTGCCAGCAGACTTGGTTCCACTGGAAACACCATATATTTT. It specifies CASRLGSTGNTIYF.

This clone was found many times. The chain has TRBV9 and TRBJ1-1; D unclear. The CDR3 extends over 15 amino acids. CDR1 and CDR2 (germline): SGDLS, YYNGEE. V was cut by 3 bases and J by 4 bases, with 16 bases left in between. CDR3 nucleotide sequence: TGTGCCAGCAGCGACGATTTAGGGTCGGGCACTGAAGCTTTCTTT. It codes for CASSDDLGSGTEAFF.

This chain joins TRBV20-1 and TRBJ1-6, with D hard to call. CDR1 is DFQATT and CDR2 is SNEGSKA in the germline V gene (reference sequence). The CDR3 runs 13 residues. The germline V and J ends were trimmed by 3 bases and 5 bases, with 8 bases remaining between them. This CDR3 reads CSASVENNSPLHF. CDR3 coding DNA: TGCAGTGCTAGTGTGGAGAATAATTCACCCCTCCACTTT.

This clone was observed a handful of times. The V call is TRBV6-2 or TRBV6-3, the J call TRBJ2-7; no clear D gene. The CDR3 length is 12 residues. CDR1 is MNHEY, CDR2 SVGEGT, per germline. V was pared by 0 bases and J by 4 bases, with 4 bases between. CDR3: CASSYSVYEQYF. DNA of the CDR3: TGTGCCAGCAGTTACTCGGTTTACGAGCAGTACTTC.

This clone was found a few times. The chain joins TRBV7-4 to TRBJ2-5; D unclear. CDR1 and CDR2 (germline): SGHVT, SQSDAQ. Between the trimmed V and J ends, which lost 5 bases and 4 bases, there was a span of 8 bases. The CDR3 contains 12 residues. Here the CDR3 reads CASSLLRETQYF. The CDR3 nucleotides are TGTGCCAGCAGCCTCTTGAGAGAGACCCAGTACTTC.

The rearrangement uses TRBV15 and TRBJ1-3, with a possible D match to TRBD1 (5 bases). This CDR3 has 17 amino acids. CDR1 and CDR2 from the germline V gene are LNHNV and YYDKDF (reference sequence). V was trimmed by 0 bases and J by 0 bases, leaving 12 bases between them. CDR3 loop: CATSRDAGLFSGNTIYF. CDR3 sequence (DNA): TGTGCCACCAGCAGAGATGCAGGGCTCTTCTCTGGAAACACCATATATTTT.

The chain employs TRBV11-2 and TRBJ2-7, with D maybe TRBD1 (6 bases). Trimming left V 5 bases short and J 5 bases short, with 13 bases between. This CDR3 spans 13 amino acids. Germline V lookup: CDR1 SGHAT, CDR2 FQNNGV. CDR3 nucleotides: TGTGCCAGCAGCCCCTCATACAGGGACGAGCAGTACTTC. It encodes CASSPSYRDEQYF.

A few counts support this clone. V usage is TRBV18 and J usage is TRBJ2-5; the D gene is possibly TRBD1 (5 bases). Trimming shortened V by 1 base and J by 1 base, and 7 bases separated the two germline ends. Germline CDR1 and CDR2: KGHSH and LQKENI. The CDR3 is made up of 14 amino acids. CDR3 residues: CASSPRGPQETQYF. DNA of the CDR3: TGTGCCAGCTCACCACGGGGCCCCCAAGAGACCCAGTACTTC.

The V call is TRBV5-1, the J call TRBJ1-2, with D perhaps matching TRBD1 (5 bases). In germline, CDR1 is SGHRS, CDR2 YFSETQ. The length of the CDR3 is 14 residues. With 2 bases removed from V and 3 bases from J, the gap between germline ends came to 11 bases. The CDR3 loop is CASSFSTADYGYTF. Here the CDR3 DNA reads TGCGCCAGCAGCTTTTCGACAGCTGACTATGGCTACACCTTC.

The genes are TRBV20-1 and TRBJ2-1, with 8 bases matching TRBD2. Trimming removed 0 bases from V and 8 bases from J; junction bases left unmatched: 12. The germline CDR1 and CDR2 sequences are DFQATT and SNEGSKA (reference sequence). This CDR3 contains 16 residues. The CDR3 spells CSARDREVAGIDEQFF. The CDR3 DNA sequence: TGCAGTGCTAGAGATAGGGAGGTAGCGGGGATAGATGAGCAGTTCTTC.

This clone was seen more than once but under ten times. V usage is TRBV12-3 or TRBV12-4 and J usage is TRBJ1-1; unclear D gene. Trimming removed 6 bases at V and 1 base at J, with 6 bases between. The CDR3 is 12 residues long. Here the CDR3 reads CASSNGNTEAFF. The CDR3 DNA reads TGTGCCAGCAGCAACGGGAACACTGAAGCTTTCTTT.

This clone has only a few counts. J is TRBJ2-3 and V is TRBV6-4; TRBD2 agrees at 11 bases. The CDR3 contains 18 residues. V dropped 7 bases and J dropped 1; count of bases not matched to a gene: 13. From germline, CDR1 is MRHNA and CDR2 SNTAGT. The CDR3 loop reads CASILTGTSGGGTDTQYF. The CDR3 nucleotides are TGTGCCAGCATCCTTACCGGGACTAGCGGTGGGGGCACAGATACGCAGTATTTT.

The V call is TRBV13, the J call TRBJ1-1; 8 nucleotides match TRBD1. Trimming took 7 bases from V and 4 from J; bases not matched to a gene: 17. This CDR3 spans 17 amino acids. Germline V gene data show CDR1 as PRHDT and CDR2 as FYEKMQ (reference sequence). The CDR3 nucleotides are TGTGCCAGCAACAGCTTGGGATCCGGACAGGGTGGCACTGAAGCTTTCTTT. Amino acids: CASNSLGSGQGGTEAFF.

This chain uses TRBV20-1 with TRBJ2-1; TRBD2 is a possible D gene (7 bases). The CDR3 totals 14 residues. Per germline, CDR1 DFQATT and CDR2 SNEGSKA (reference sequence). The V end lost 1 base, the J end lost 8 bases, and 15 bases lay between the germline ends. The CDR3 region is CSARGVGGAHEQFF. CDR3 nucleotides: TGCAGTGCTAGAGGTGTTGGGGGGGCGCATGAGCAGTTCTTC.

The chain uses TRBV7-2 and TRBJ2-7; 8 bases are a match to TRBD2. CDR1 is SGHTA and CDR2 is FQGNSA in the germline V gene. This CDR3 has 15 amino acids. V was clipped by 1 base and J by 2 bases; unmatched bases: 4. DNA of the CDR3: TGTGCCAGCAGCTTAGTCGCGGGGGGAACCTACGAGCAGTACTTC. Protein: CASSLVAGGTYEQYF.

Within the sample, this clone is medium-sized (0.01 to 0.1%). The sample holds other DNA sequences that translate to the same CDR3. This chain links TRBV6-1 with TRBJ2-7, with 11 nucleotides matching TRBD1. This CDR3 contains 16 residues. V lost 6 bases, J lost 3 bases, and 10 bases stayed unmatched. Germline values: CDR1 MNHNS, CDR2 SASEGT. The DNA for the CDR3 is TGTGCCAGCAGACACGGGACAGGGGGAACTAACTACGAGCAGTACTTC. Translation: CASRHGTGGTNYEQYF.

The CDR3 is CASSLVRTTSGLGQYF. The CDR3 region has the DNA TGTGCCAGCAGTTTAGTACGTACGACTAGCGGCTTGGGGCAGTACTTC. The chain links TRBV28 to TRBJ2-7; 9 bases map to TRBD2. This CDR3 is built from 16 residues. In germline, CDR1 is MDHEN, CDR2 SYDVKM. Unmatched junction bases numbered 14, after V lost 2 bases and J lost 9 bases.

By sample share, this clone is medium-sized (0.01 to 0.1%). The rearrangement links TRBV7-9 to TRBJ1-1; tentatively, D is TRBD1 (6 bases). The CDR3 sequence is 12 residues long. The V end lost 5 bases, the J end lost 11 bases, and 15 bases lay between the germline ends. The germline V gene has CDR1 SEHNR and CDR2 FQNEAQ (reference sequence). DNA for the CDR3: TGTGCCAGCAGCACAGGGACCCACTCTGCTTTCTTT. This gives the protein CASSTGTHSAFF.

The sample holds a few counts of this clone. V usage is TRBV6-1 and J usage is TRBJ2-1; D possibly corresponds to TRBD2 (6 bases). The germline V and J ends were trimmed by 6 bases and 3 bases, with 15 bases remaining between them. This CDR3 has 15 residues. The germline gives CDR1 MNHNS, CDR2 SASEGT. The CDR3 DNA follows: TGTGCCAGCAGGCCCGGGGGAGCGAGCTACAATGAGCAGTTCTTC. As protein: CASRPGGASYNEQFF.

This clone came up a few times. The CDR3 DNA sequence: TGTGCCAGCAGCCTTCCACAAGGGGAGCGGGGCTACGAGCAGTACTTC. Its translation: CASSLPQGERGYEQYF. This chain joins TRBV28 and TRBJ2-7; TRBD2 aligns across 7 bases. Trimming took 6 bases from V and 3 from J; bases not matched to a gene: 14. The length of the CDR3 is 16 residues. Per the germline V gene, CDR1 is MDHEN and CDR2 is SYDVKM.

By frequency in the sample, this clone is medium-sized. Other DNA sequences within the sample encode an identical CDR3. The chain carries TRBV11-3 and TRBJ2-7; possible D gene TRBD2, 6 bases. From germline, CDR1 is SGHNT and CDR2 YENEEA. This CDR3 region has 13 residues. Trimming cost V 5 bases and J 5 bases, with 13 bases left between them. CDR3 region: CASSRGRGNEQYF. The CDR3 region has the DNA TGTGCCAGCAGCCGGGGTCGGGGGAACGAGCAGTACTTC.

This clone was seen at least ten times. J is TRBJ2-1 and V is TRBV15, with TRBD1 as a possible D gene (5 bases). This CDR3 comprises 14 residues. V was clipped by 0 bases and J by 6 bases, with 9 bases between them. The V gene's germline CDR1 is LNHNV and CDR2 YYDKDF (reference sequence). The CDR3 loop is CATSRDLDSNEQFF. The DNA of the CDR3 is TGTGCCACCAGCAGAGATCTCGACAGCAATGAGCAGTTCTTC.

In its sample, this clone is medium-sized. The DNA for the CDR3 is TGTGCCAGCTGCCGGAGTTCCTACAATGAGCAGTTCTTC. This sequence encodes CASCRSSYNEQFF. The chain employs TRBV12-3 or TRBV12-4 and TRBJ2-1; D gene ambiguous. Trimming shortened V by 8 bases and J by 1 base, and 9 bases separated the two germline ends. The CDR3 covers 13 residues.